This T cell receptor beta chain is from a study of cytomegalovirus exposure and HLA in healthy donors. Study-wide results and limits: One later analysis reportedly identified an Asian-associated ancestry cluster that showed fewer N-insertions than the approximately 700-donor mean. Common viral pathogens seemed to be connected with several of the most significant clusters, according to a later analysis. Rarity held for most TCR sequences, but there were some public TCRs that occurred in many donors. CMV serostatus was the sole immune exposure data available.

Remarks on this clone: Its antigen is undetermined.

The V end was cut by 0 bases, the J end by 6 bases, with 12 bases between. Germline V gene lookup returns CDR1 MGHRA and CDR2 YSYEKL. This CDR3 region has 15 residues. The PCR employed 60 Vbeta primers together with 13 Jbeta primers. Profiled with immunoSEQ multiplex PCR; TCRdb holds only in-frame clones, not every one. The data contain about 80,000 clones, around 60% of them seen just once; the ten biggest clones take up 4% to 5.5%. V usage is TRBV4-1 and J usage is TRBJ1-5; a weak D match, TRBD1 (6 bases). The sequence was obtained from a male donor in good health and CMV-seropositive. The sample was PBMCs. The CDR3 bases are TGCGCCAGCAGCCAAGATCTCCAGGGGATTCAGCCCCAGCATTTT. Translation gives CASSQDLQGIQPQHF.